These 30 T cell receptor beta chains came from one sample sequenced in a study of PD-1 blockade in classical Hodgkin lymphoma. The method was immunoSEQ multiplex PCR; TCRdb's version includes in-frame clones alone and lacks a portion of them. Of tens of thousands of clones listed, 60% to 75% are singletons. With no exception, relapse followed autologous stem cell transplantation in all patients, and brentuximab vedotin exposure varied. The source material was peripheral blood mononuclear cells (PBMCs), sampled before the second cycle of nivolumab. All receptors come from a human donor with classical Hodgkin lymphoma.

This chain uses TRBV6-4 with TRBJ1-5; possibly TRBD1 for D (5 bases). This CDR3 is 16 amino acids long. Germline V gene sequence: CDR1 MRHNA, CDR2 SNTAGT. V was shortened by 4 bases and J by 2 bases, with 15 bases between the two germline ends. CDR3 protein: CASSARRQGGNQPQHF. The CDR3 nucleotides read TGTGCCAGCAGTGCGAGGAGGCAGGGAGGCAATCAGCCCCAGCATTTT.

This clone showed up just a few times. This chain connects TRBV6-5 to TRBJ2-2; 7 bases match TRBD1. Germline V lookup: CDR1 MNHEY, CDR2 SVGAGI. The junction had 9 bases not matched to a gene; V was cut back by 2 bases and J by 6 bases. CDR3 length equals 16 residues. CDR3 coding DNA: TGTGCCAGCAGTTACGAATTTCCCGGACAGGCCGGGGAGCTGTTTTTT. Its protein product is CASSYEFPGQAGELFF.

There are a few counts of this clone. This chain joins TRBV7-2 and TRBJ2-5, with a weak D call TRBD2 (6 bases). The germline V and J ends were trimmed by 3 bases and 4 bases, with 18 bases remaining between them. CDR1 SGHTA and CDR2 FQGNSA come from the germline V gene. The CDR3 runs to 16 residues. CDR3 bases: TGTGCCAGCAGCTTGGTTCGGGCGACTAGTGGAGAGACCCAGTACTTC. Translating gives CASSLVRATSGETQYF.

This CDR3 is CASSPPINTGELFF. DNA for the CDR3: TGCGCCAGCAGCCCCCCTATTAACACCGGGGAGCTGTTTTTT. The V call is TRBV5-1, the J call TRBJ2-2, with no clear D. Trimming shortened V by 4 bases and J by 2 bases, and 9 bases separated the two germline ends. CDR3 length: 14 amino acids. Germline V gene lookup returns CDR1 SGHRS and CDR2 YFSETQ.

This clone has just a few counts. This sequence joins TRBV7-2 and TRBJ1-2; 7 bases are shared with TRBD1. This CDR3 region has 14 residues. Germline loops: CDR1 SGHTA, CDR2 FQGNSA. V lost 2 bases to trimming and J lost 4 bases; unmatched junction nucleotides: 4. CDR3 nucleotide sequence: TGTGCCAGCAGCTTACCCAAGGGGGCCTATGGCTACACCTTC. Its protein is CASSLPKGAYGYTF.

This clone has ten or more counts. The chain couples TRBV4-1 to TRBJ2-5; 9 bases match TRBD2. Per the germline V gene, CDR1 is MGHRA and CDR2 is YSYEKL. Trimming took 0 bases from V and 2 from J; bases not matched to a gene: 7. The CDR3 spans 17 residues. The CDR3 nucleotides read TGCGCCAGCAGCCAAGAAAGGGGAGCGGGGGGACAAGAGACCCAGTACTTC. This sequence encodes CASSQERGAGGQETQYF.

This clone was seen a single time. The chain employs TRBV4-2 and TRBJ2-3; 9 nucleotides agree with TRBD2. V gave up 1 base and J gave up 2 bases; unmatched junction bases: 4. Germline loops: CDR1 LGHNA, CDR2 YNFKEQ. This CDR3 comprises 16 residues. The CDR3 loop reads CASSQGLADYTDTQYF. The CDR3, as DNA: TGTGCCAGCAGCCAAGGACTAGCGGATTACACAGATACGCAGTATTTT.

V gene TRBV10-1 combines with J gene TRBJ2-7; 9 nucleotides match TRBD1. Germline CDR1 reads WNHNN; CDR2 reads SYGVQD (reference sequence). The CDR3 contains 15 residues. Losses at the gene ends were 2 bases for V and 3 bases for J; bases not matched to a gene: 5. The CDR3 DNA follows: TGCGCCAGCAGTGAGCACTCGGGACAGGGCTACGAGCAGTACTTC. Translated: CASSEHSGQGYEQYF.

The V gene is TRBV9, the J gene TRBJ2-2; D possibly matches TRBD1 or TRBD2 (6 bases each). The CDR3 sequence is 17 residues long. Trimming took 4 bases from V and 3 from J, leaving 19 bases between them. Germline CDR1 reads SGDLS; CDR2 reads YYNGEE. The CDR3 nucleotides read TGTGCCAGCAGCCCCCGAATGGGGGGCTTTGACACCGGGGAGCTGTTTTTT. Its translation: CASSPRMGGFDTGELFF. The whole variable domain, remainder taken from reference TRBV9 and TRBJ2-2, is DSGVTQTPKHLITATGQRVTLRCSPRSGDLSVYWYQQSLDQGLQFLIQYYNGEERAKGNILERFSAQQFPDLHSELNLSSLELGDSALYFCASSPRMGGFDTGELFFGEGSRLTVL.

This chain links TRBV10-3 with TRBJ1-1; D gene unclear. The V gene lost 8 bases and the J gene lost 6 bases, with 19 bases spanning the gap. The CDR3 consists of 14 residues. Germline V lookup: CDR1 ENHRY, CDR2 SYGVKD. The CDR3 region is CAIQAGVGYSEAFF. CDR3 nucleotide sequence: TGTGCCATCCAGGCGGGAGTGGGGTATTCTGAAGCTTTCTTT.

This clone has more than one count but fewer than ten. The CDR3: CASRTSGYNEQFF. Here the CDR3 DNA reads TGTGCCAGCCGTACTAGCGGCTACAATGAGCAGTTCTTC. The chain combines TRBV19 with TRBJ2-1; 8 bases line up with TRBD2. This CDR3 is built from 13 residues. V gave up 9 bases and J gave up 3 bases; unmatched junction bases: 4. Germline V CDR1 and CDR2: LNHDA, SQIVND (reference sequence).

V usage is TRBV19 and J usage is TRBJ2-7, with 9 bases matching TRBD1. This CDR3 is 14 amino acids long. The V and J ends lost 5 bases and 9 bases, in that order; junction bases with no gene match: 11. The germline V gene encodes CDR1 LNHDA and CDR2 SQIVND (reference sequence). For the CDR3, the DNA is TGTGCCAGTAGTCACCGGACAGGGGCTTCGGGGCAGTACGTC. Protein sequence: CASSHRTGASGQYV.

The gene calls are TRBV19 and TRBJ1-2; 9 nucleotides agree with TRBD1. Trimming took 3 bases from V and 5 from J; bases not matched to a gene: 7. This CDR3 is built from 15 residues. The germline V gene has CDR1 LNHDA and CDR2 SQIVND (reference sequence). Here the CDR3 DNA reads TGTGCCAGTAGTATCCCCGGACAGGGGAATTATGGCTACACCTTC. This translates into CASSIPGQGNYGYTF. Full variable domain (rest looked up from reference TRBV19 and TRBJ1-2): DGGITQSPKYLFRKEGQNVTLSCEQNLNHDAMYWYRQDPGQGLRLIYYSQIVNDFQKGDIAEGYSVSREKKESFPLTVTSAQKNPTAFYLCASSIPGQGNYGYTFGSGTRLTVV.

In regard to this clone: The same CDR3 arises from other DNA sequences in this sample as well. The V and J genes are TRBV30 and TRBJ1-3; D remains ambiguous. In germline, CDR1 is GTSNPN, CDR2 SVGIG (reference sequence). This CDR3 is 13 amino acids long. V shed 2 bases and J shed 0 bases, with 5 bases lying between them. CDR3 nucleotides: TGTGCCTGGAGTCCTTACTCTGGAAACACCATATATTTT. Amino acid sequence: CAWSPYSGNTIYF.

This chain uses TRBV4-2 with TRBJ1-1; TRBD1 is a possible D gene (5 bases). The CDR3 consists of 15 residues. The germline V gene has CDR1 LGHNA and CDR2 YNFKEQ. Deletions cut 5 bases from V and 5 bases from J, with 18 bases between. The CDR3 sequence: CASSLVQGVITEAFF. The CDR3 region has the DNA TGTGCCAGCAGCTTAGTCCAGGGTGTGATTACTGAAGCTTTCTTT.

The rearrangement joins TRBV7-8 to TRBJ1-3; D call uncertain. The V end lost 2 bases, the J end lost 5 bases, and 7 bases lay between the germline ends. CDR1 is SGHVS and CDR2 is FQNEAQ in the germline V gene. The CDR3 is 13 residues long. CDR3 region: CASSLSSRNTIYF. CDR3 nucleotides: TGTGCCAGCAGCTTATCATCACGAAACACCATATATTTT.

The genes are TRBV10-2 and TRBJ2-2; TRBD2 might be the D (5 bases). The CDR3 loop spans 16 amino acids. Germline V lookup: CDR1 WSHSY, CDR2 SAAADI. Trimming removed 4 bases from V and 2 bases from J, with 14 bases in between. The CDR3 region is CASSVPTRLNTGELFF. The CDR3 DNA is TGCGCCAGCAGTGTTCCTACTAGACTTAACACCGGGGAGCTGTTTTTT.

This clone was recorded a few times. The rearrangement uses TRBV7-2 and TRBJ2-2, with TRBD1 matching over 7 bases. This CDR3 spans 16 amino acids. The V segment lost 3 bases and the J segment 5 bases; nucleotides outside the gene matches: 9. Germline V gene data show CDR1 as SGHTA and CDR2 as FQGNSA. This chain's CDR3 is CASSFLPGQKTGELFF. CDR3 bases: TGTGCCAGCAGCTTTTTGCCGGGACAGAAAACCGGGGAGCTGTTTTTT.

In DNA, the CDR3 is TGTGCCATCAGACAGGGGGATGACTATGGCTACACCTTC. Amino acids: CAIRQGDDYGYTF. The chain employs TRBV10-3 and TRBJ1-2; TRBD1 agrees at 8 bases. Germline CDR1 is ENHRY and CDR2 is SYGVKD. The V gene end was trimmed by 6 bases and the J gene end by 3 bases; junction bases not matched to a gene: 3. CDR3 length: 13 residues.

This clone was observed a few times. The chain carries TRBV7-2 and TRBJ1-6, with 7 bases matching TRBD1. Trimming removed 4 bases from V and 0 bases from J; junction bases left unmatched: 6. The CDR3 covers 17 residues. Germline CDR1 reads SGHTA; CDR2 reads FQGNSA. In nucleotides, the CDR3 is TGTGCCAGCAGCTCGGGACAGTTGAGCTCCTATAATTCACCCCTCCACTTT. Protein product: CASSSGQLSSYNSPLHF.

In DNA, the CDR3 is TGTGCCATCAGTGATCAGGGGAACACTGAAGCTTTCTTT. This translates into CAISDQGNTEAFF. The chain links TRBV10-3 to TRBJ1-1; a possible D gene is TRBD1 (5 bases). Trimming shortened V by 3 bases and J by 1 base, and 6 bases separated the two germline ends. CDR3 length: 13 amino acids. The V gene's germline CDR1 is ENHRY and CDR2 SYGVKD.

This clone was picked up a small number of times. Other nucleotide sequences in the sample specify the same CDR3. V is TRBV6-1 and J is TRBJ1-5; the D gene is possibly TRBD1 (6 bases). The V gene's germline CDR1 is MNHNS and CDR2 SASEGT. CDR3 length equals 15 residues. V lost 3 bases, J lost 0 bases, and 9 bases lay in between. The CDR3 nucleotides read TGTGCCAGCAGTGACAGGGGATATAGCAATCAGCCCCAGCATTTT. Translated, it gives CASSDRGYSNQPQHF.

V gene TRBV19 combines with J gene TRBJ2-7; D is unclear. The CDR3 length is 13 residues. Germline V gene sequence: CDR1 LNHDA, CDR2 SQIVND (reference sequence). The V end lost 1 base, the J end lost 6 bases, and 10 bases lay between the germline ends. CDR3 sequence (DNA): TGTGCCAGTAGTATAGCTGTGGGCAGCGAGCAGTACGTC. It encodes CASSIAVGSEQYV.

This clone was observed a few times. The rearrangement joins TRBV19 to TRBJ1-1; TRBD1 might be the D (6 bases). Deletions cut 3 bases from V and 6 bases from J, with 11 bases between. This CDR3 is 13 amino acids long. The germline V gene encodes CDR1 LNHDA and CDR2 SQIVND (reference sequence). The CDR3 sequence: CASSIRGSAEAFF. Here the CDR3 DNA reads TGTGCCAGTAGTATCAGGGGCTCGGCTGAAGCTTTCTTT.

A few counts support this clone. This chain joins TRBV2 and TRBJ2-7, with 8 bases that match TRBD1. J was trimmed by 5 bases and V by 2 bases; bases with no gene match: 8. This CDR3 spans 15 amino acids. Germline CDR1 SNHLY, CDR2 FYNNEI. The CDR3 here is CASSEIGQGVDEQYF. The DNA for the CDR3 is TGTGCCAGCAGTGAAATAGGACAGGGAGTCGACGAGCAGTACTTC.

This clone was detected only once. The chain employs TRBV7-7 and TRBJ2-7; D is possibly TRBD1 (5 bases). Germline V gene lookup returns CDR1 SSHAT and CDR2 FNYEAQ (reference sequence). The CDR3 is made up of 14 amino acids. Trimming removed 1 base from V and 3 bases from J, with 10 bases in between. The DNA of the CDR3 is TGTGCCAGCAGCTTAGGGGGCAGGGTCTACGAGCAGTACTTC. Translation: CASSLGGRVYEQYF.

V usage is TRBV19 and J usage is TRBJ1-3; D uncertain. The CDR3 runs to 16 residues. V was cut by 5 bases and J by 4 bases, with 18 bases left in between. Germline V gene lookup returns CDR1 LNHDA and CDR2 SQIVND (reference sequence). This CDR3 reads CASSLLIQPGGNTIYF. The CDR3 DNA reads as TGTGCCAGTAGTTTGTTGATCCAGCCGGGAGGAAACACCATATATTTT. The full variable domain, its missing parts supplied by reference TRBV19 and TRBJ1-3, is DGGITQSPKYLFRKEGQNVTLSCEQNLNHDAMYWYRQDPGQGLRLIYYSQIVNDFQKGDIAEGYSVSREKKESFPLTVTSAQKNPTAFYLCASSLLIQPGGNTIYFGEGSWLTVV.

The chain carries TRBV19 and TRBJ2-2; TRBD2 aligns across 10 bases. The germline V gene encodes CDR1 LNHDA and CDR2 SQIVND (reference sequence). The CDR3 spans 16 residues. With V trimmed by 9 bases and J by 8 bases, 15 bases remained unmatched. CDR3 nucleotides: TGTGCCAGCCTCGATCGACTAGCGGGCGGGAATGGGGAGCTGTTTTTT. Translation: CASLDRLAGGNGELFF. Full variable domain (outside the CDR3, taken from reference TRBV19 and TRBJ2-2): DGGITQSPKYLFRKEGQNVTLSCEQNLNHDAMYWYRQDPGQGLRLIYYSQIVNDFQKGDIAEGYSVSREKKESFPLTVTSAQKNPTAFYLCASLDRLAGGNGELFFGEGSRLTVL.

The genes are TRBV29-1 and TRBJ1-5; 11 bases match TRBD1. The CDR3 has 14 amino acids. V lost 4 bases and J lost 2; bases outside the gene matches: 1. Per germline, CDR1 SQVTM and CDR2 ANQGSEA. In DNA, the CDR3 is TGCAGCGTTGGGACAGGGGGCCGCAATCAGCCCCAGCATTTT. Encoded protein: CSVGTGGRNQPQHF. Full variable domain (remainder filled in from reference TRBV29-1 and TRBJ1-5): SAVISQKPSRDICQRGTSLTIQCQVDSQVTMMFWYRQQPGQSLTLIATANQGSEATYESGFVIDKFPISRPNLTFSTLTVSNMSPEDSSIYLCSVGTGGRNQPQHFGDGTRLSIL.

The table lists this clone with a few counts. The V call is TRBV9, the J call TRBJ1-1, with a possible D match to TRBD1 (5 bases). Germline loops: CDR1 SGDLS, CDR2 YYNGEE. V was clipped by 7 bases and J by 1 base, with 11 bases between them. There are 13 residues in the CDR3. As DNA, the CDR3 is TGTGCCAGCTCAGCGACAGCGAACACTGAAGCTTTCTTT. The encoded protein is CASSATANTEAFF. The full variable domain, rest sourced from reference TRBV9 and TRBJ1-1, is DSGVTQTPKHLITATGQRVTLRCSPRSGDLSVYWYQQSLDQGLQFLIQYYNGEERAKGNILERFSAQQFPDLHSELNLSSLELGDSALYFCASSATANTEAFFGQGTRLTVV.